The clone carrying this T cell receptor (beta chain) was picked up a small number of times. All of the sorted populations showed purity greater than 98%. This sample is part of a study of beta chain features in type 1 diabetes. Since all of the isolated RNA was reverse transcribed, expressed TCRB transcripts were what got sequenced. The protocol was immunoSEQ multiplex PCR, while the TCRdb copy is restricted to in-frame clones and leaves out a portion. The sample has over 100,000 clones; roughly 40% are singletons. The CDR3 length is 13 residues. J was trimmed by 5 bases and V by 7 bases; bases with no gene match: 7. CDR1 is SQVTM and CDR2 is ANQGSEA in the germline V gene.

The origin of this receptor is a woman aged 18-29 years in good health. The V gene is TRBV29-1, the J gene TRBJ2-3; 9 positions agree with TRBD1. Sequencing was carried out using stem cell memory CD4+ T cells from blood. The CDR3 sequence: CSERDRAQDTQYF. CDR3 in DNA: TGCAGCGAAAGGGACAGGGCCCAAGATACGCAGTATTTT.